What follows are 29 T cell receptor beta chains derived from one specimen sequenced in a study of cytomegalovirus exposure and HLA in healthy donors. Clones were sequenced by immunoSEQ multiplex PCR, and TCRdb holds only the in-frame ones, with some missing. The sample yields about 360,000 clones, 70% to 90% seen once. The sample comprised PBMCs. These receptors came from a woman aged 18-30 years in good health and CMV-seronegative.

Regarding this clone: Other DNA sequences in this specimen translate into the identical CDR3. The gene calls are TRBV7-9 and TRBJ2-5, with 7 bases identical to TRBD2. The V gene's germline CDR1 is SEHNR and CDR2 FQNEAQ (reference sequence). Trimming cost V 5 bases and J 5 bases; bases outside gene matches: 8. The CDR3 contains 14 residues. The CDR3 DNA sequence: TGTGCCAGCAGCCCCTGGACTAGTCAGGAGACCCAGTACTTC. Its protein product is CASSPWTSQETQYF.

The chain carries TRBV28 and TRBJ1-4; no firm D call. V gave up 5 bases and J gave up 8 bases, with 18 bases separating them. This CDR3 spans 15 amino acids. CDR1 is MDHEN, CDR2 SYDVKM, per germline. The CDR3 DNA reads TGTGCCAGCAGTCCCGGAGGCTCAATGGAGGAAAAACTGTTTTTT. Its translation is CASSPGGSMEEKLFF.

CDR3 region: CASRSGTGGSGANVLTF. The CDR3 DNA is TGTGCCAGCAGGTCCGGGACAGGGGGCTCTGGGGCCAACGTCCTGACTTTC. This chain joins TRBV2 and TRBJ2-6, with TRBD1 matching over 11 bases. V shed 6 bases, J shed 0 bases, and the junction held 4 bases outside the gene matches. This CDR3 is 17 amino acids long. Germline V gene data show CDR1 as SNHLY and CDR2 as FYNNEI.

The J gene is TRBJ1-1, the V gene TRBV5-8; 11 bases are shared with TRBD1. CDR1 and CDR2 (germline): SGHTS, YDEGEE. Trimming cost V 2 bases and J 4 bases; bases outside gene matches: 4. This CDR3 spans 15 amino acids. The CDR3 spells CASSFSGTGGTEAFF. CDR3 DNA sequence: TGTGCCAGCAGCTTCTCCGGGACAGGGGGCACTGAAGCTTTCTTT. The variable domain in full, completed from reference TRBV5-8 and TRBJ1-1, reads EAGVTQSPTHLIKTRGQQATLRCSPISGHTSVYWYQQALGLGLQFLLWYDEGEERNRGNFPPRFSGRQFPNYSSELNVNALELEDSALYLCASSFSGTGGTEAFFGQGTRLTVV.

This clone was detected a few times. The chain recombines TRBV27 with TRBJ2-7, with 9 bases matching TRBD2. This CDR3 has 14 residues. Germline loops: CDR1 MNHEY, CDR2 SMNVEV (reference sequence). Trimming took 5 bases from V and 2 from J; bases not matched to a gene: 4. The CDR3 sequence: CASSPSGRPYEQYF. CDR3 nucleotide sequence: TGTGCCAGCAGTCCCAGCGGGAGGCCCTACGAGCAGTACTTC.

V is TRBV9 and J is TRBJ2-3; 8 nucleotides line up with TRBD2. Germline-derived CDR1 and CDR2 are SGDLS and YYNGEE. CDR3 length equals 15 residues. With 3 bases clipped from V and 5 bases from J, the junction kept 8 bases outside the gene matches. This CDR3 reads CASSAGGRLGDTQYF. The CDR3 DNA is TGTGCCAGCAGCGCCGGCGGGAGGTTGGGAGATACGCAGTATTTT. The whole variable domain, filled in from reference TRBV9 and TRBJ2-3, reads DSGVTQTPKHLITATGQRVTLRCSPRSGDLSVYWYQQSLDQGLQFLIQYYNGEERAKGNILERFSAQQFPDLHSELNLSSLELGDSALYFCASSAGGRLGDTQYFGPGTRLTVL.

This clone occurred once. The rearrangement uses TRBV5-1 and TRBJ1-1, with D maybe TRBD1 (6 bases). This CDR3 spans 15 amino acids. V was shortened by 4 bases and J by 6 bases, with 19 bases between the two germline ends. Germline CDR1 and CDR2: SGHRS and YFSETQ. The CDR3: CASSLIQGSTAEAFF. The CDR3 DNA sequence: TGCGCCAGCAGCCTTATACAGGGATCCACCGCTGAAGCTTTCTTT. The whole variable domain, filled in from reference TRBV5-1 and TRBJ1-1, reads KAGVTQTPRYLIKTRGQQVTLSCSPISGHRSVSWYQQTPGQGLQFLFEYFSETQRNKGNFPGRFSGRQFSNSRSEMNVSTLELGDSALYLCASSLIQGSTAEAFFGQGTRLTVV.

The J gene is TRBJ1-3, the V gene TRBV7-8, with a possible D match to TRBD1 (6 bases). Deletions cut 2 bases from V and 0 bases from J, with 11 bases between. CDR3 length: 16 amino acids. The V gene's germline CDR1 is SGHVS and CDR2 FQNEAQ. The DNA for the CDR3 is TGTGCCAGCAGCTTATTCGGACAGCTCTCTGGAAACACCATATATTTT. The encoded protein is CASSLFGQLSGNTIYF.

This chain uses TRBV13 with TRBJ2-1, with 9 bases lining up with TRBD1. In germline, CDR1 is PRHDT, CDR2 FYEKMQ (reference sequence). V lost 5 bases, J lost 3 bases, and 5 bases stayed unmatched. This CDR3 is built from 15 residues. The CDR3 here is CASSTQTGGYNEQFF. The CDR3 coding sequence is TGTGCCAGCAGCACCCAGACAGGGGGCTACAATGAGCAGTTCTTC.

The rearrangement uses TRBV5-6 and TRBJ2-1, with D maybe TRBD2 (5 bases). The V gene lost 3 bases and the J gene lost 3 bases, with 10 bases spanning the gap. Germline loops: CDR1 SGHDT, CDR2 YYEEEE. The CDR3 covers 14 residues. Here the CDR3 DNA reads TGTGCCAGCAGCTCCACCGGGATCTACAATGAGCAGTTCTTC. This codes for CASSSTGIYNEQFF.

The CDR3 DNA reads as TGTGCCAGCAGTTTAAGTAGGTGGGGGACAGTCTCCTACAATGAGCAGTTCTTC. Amino acids: CASSLSRWGTVSYNEQFF. The chain has TRBV28 and TRBJ2-1, with TRBD1 identical over 7 bases. This CDR3 has 18 residues. Unmatched junction bases numbered 10, after V lost 2 bases and J lost 0 bases. Germline V gives CDR1 MDHEN, CDR2 SYDVKM.

J is TRBJ2-3 and V is TRBV6-1; 12 nucleotides agree with TRBD2. The CDR3 has 15 amino acids. The germline gives CDR1 MNHNS, CDR2 SASEGT. V shed 6 bases and J 6 bases; nucleotides not matched to a gene: 7. CDR3 loop: CASRLTSGGPDTQYF. The CDR3 DNA reads TGTGCCAGCAGACTGACTAGCGGGGGTCCCGATACGCAGTATTTT.

The V gene is TRBV14, the J gene TRBJ2-5, with TRBD2 matching over 13 bases. CDR1 is SGHDN, CDR2 FVKESK, per germline. This CDR3 spans 19 amino acids. Trimming took 1 base from V and 1 from J; bases not matched to a gene: 9. Here the CDR3 reads CASSQAFTSGRALQETQYF. CDR3 in DNA: TGTGCCAGCAGCCAAGCGTTCACTAGCGGGAGGGCTCTCCAAGAGACCCAGTACTTC.

The chain joins TRBV5-6 to TRBJ1-5; 8 positions match TRBD1. The germline V gene encodes CDR1 SGHDT and CDR2 YYEEEE. V dropped 0 bases and J dropped 1; count of bases not matched to a gene: 0. The CDR3 loop spans 15 amino acids. CDR3 sequence: CASSLGQGSNQPQHF. CDR3 DNA sequence: TGTGCCAGCAGCTTGGGACAGGGGAGCAATCAGCCCCAGCATTTT. Complete variable domain (other parts from reference TRBV5-6 and TRBJ1-5): DAGVTQSPTHLIKTRGQQVTLRCSPKSGHDTVSWYQQALGQGPQFIFQYYEEEERQRGNFPDRFSGHQFPNYSSELNVNALLLGDSALYLCASSLGQGSNQPQHFGDGTRLSIL.

This chain joins TRBV5-6 and TRBJ1-2; no firm D call. CDR3 length: 14 amino acids. V lost 6 bases and J lost 5, with 17 bases in between. CDR1 and CDR2 (germline): SGHDT, YYEEEE. CDR3 in amino acids: CASTSHLNSYGYTF. The DNA of the CDR3 is TGTGCCAGCACCTCCCATCTAAACAGTTATGGCTACACCTTC.

The rearrangement joins TRBV28 to TRBJ1-6, with 9 bases matching TRBD1. Looked up from germline, CDR1 is MDHEN and CDR2 is SYDVKM. The junction had 3 bases not matched to a gene; V was cut back by 5 bases and J by 7 bases. The CDR3 runs to 14 residues. The CDR3 nucleotides read TGTGCCAGCAGTCACGGACAGGGGAATTCACCCCTCCACTTT. Residues: CASSHGQGNSPLHF.

The V gene is TRBV18, the J gene TRBJ1-2; D not certain. V gave up 6 bases and J gave up 4 bases, with 15 bases separating them. The CDR3 has 14 amino acids. Germline lookup yields CDR1 KGHSH and CDR2 LQKENI. The CDR3 DNA reads as TGTGCCAGCTCGCTGGGAGAGGGCCCCTATGGCTACACCTTC. Translating it yields CASSLGEGPYGYTF. Variable domain in full (rest from reference TRBV18 and TRBJ1-2): NAGVMQNPRHLVRRRGQEARLRCSPMKGHSHVYWYRQLPEEGLKFMVYLQKENIIDESGMPKERFSAEFPKEGPSILRIQQVVRGDSAAYFCASSLGEGPYGYTFGSGTRLTVV.

The chain combines TRBV27 with TRBJ2-2; D not resolved. Germline V gene sequence: CDR1 MNHEY, CDR2 SMNVEV (reference sequence). Trimming stripped 5 bases from V and 1 base from J, with 17 bases between. CDR3 length: 17 amino acids. CDR3 in amino acids: CASSKPDPHRNTGELFF. The DNA for the CDR3 is TGTGCCAGCAGTAAACCCGACCCTCACAGGAACACCGGGGAGCTGTTTTTT.

Here the CDR3 DNA reads TGTGCCAGCAGCTACCTAGCGAACTCCTACGAGCAGTACTTC. It yields the protein CASSYLANSYEQYF. The chain joins TRBV2 to TRBJ2-7; D is possibly TRBD2 (6 bases). CDR3 length: 14 amino acids. The ends were cut back, 6 bases at V and 0 bases at J, with 12 bases in the middle. From germline, CDR1 is SNHLY and CDR2 FYNNEI.

The rearrangement uses TRBV7-9 and TRBJ2-2, with 8 bases aligning to TRBD1. Germline V gene sequence: CDR1 SEHNR, CDR2 FQNEAQ (reference sequence). The CDR3 loop spans 15 amino acids. With 6 bases clipped from V and 2 bases from J, the junction kept 5 bases outside the gene matches. For the CDR3, the DNA is TGTGCCAGCAGTACAGGGGGAGGTAACACCGGGGAGCTGTTTTTT. The encoded protein is CASSTGGGNTGELFF.

CDR3 sequence: CASSLGTGITEAFF. In nucleotides, the CDR3 is TGTGCCAGCTCACTAGGTACGGGGATCACTGAAGCTTTCTTT. The genes are TRBV18 and TRBJ1-1; no clear D. V was pared by 4 bases and J by 4 bases, with 13 bases between. Germline CDR1 reads KGHSH; CDR2 reads LQKENI. The CDR3 runs 14 residues.

V is TRBV30 and J is TRBJ2-3; 12 bases fit TRBD2. CDR3 length equals 13 residues. Losses at the gene ends were 4 bases for V and 6 bases for J; bases not matched to a gene: 2. Germline V gene data show CDR1 as GTSNPN and CDR2 as SVGIG (reference sequence). This CDR3 reads CAWTTSGRDTQYF. The CDR3 bases are TGTGCCTGGACCACTAGCGGGAGGGATACGCAGTATTTT.

This chain links TRBV7-9 with TRBJ2-1; a possible D gene is TRBD2 (5 bases). V shed 6 bases and J shed 6 bases, with 18 bases lying between them. The CDR3 extends over 15 amino acids. Germline V gives CDR1 SEHNR, CDR2 FQNEAQ (reference sequence). The CDR3 spells CASSPAREPFNEQFF. The CDR3 DNA reads as TGTGCCAGCAGTCCAGCCCGGGAACCTTTCAATGAGCAGTTCTTC.

The chain uses TRBV28 and TRBJ2-3, with 8 bases identical to TRBD2. Unmatched junction bases numbered 8, after V lost 5 bases and J lost 7 bases. This CDR3 comprises 14 residues. Germline-derived CDR1 and CDR2 are MDHEN and SYDVKM. The CDR3 nucleotides are TGTGCCAGCAGTGTTACCGGGAGGGCAAATACGCAGTATTTT. Translated: CASSVTGRANTQYF.

This chain connects TRBV7-9 to TRBJ2-7; D might be TRBD1 (5 bases). Germline V gene lookup returns CDR1 SEHNR and CDR2 FQNEAQ (reference sequence). V was clipped by 2 bases and J by 6 bases, with 8 bases between them. The CDR3 loop spans 12 amino acids. In DNA, the CDR3 is TGTGCCAGCAGCTTACAGGGTTTCGAGCAGTACTTC. Its protein product is CASSLQGFEQYF.

This clone occurred a few times. Distinct nucleotide sequences in the sample also encode this CDR3. V is TRBV2 and J is TRBJ2-7; D not resolved. Germline CDR1 is SNHLY and CDR2 is FYNNEI. The germline V and J ends were trimmed by 8 bases and 4 bases, with 9 bases remaining between them. The CDR3 runs to 11 residues. Written as DNA, the CDR3 is TGTGCCAGCCGGGTCTCTTACGAGCAGTACTTC. Translated: CASRVSYEQYF.

This clone was counted once. The rearrangement joins TRBV15 to TRBJ1-6, with 7 bases fitting TRBD1. The CDR3 loop spans 16 amino acids. V trimming: 4 bases; J trimming: 7 bases; junction bases outside the gene matches: 10. Germline-derived CDR1 and CDR2 are LNHNV and YYDKDF (reference sequence). Here the CDR3 reads CATSTRDRKDNSPLHF. The CDR3 nucleotides read TGTGCCACCAGCACCCGGGACAGAAAGGACAATTCACCCCTCCACTTT.

As DNA, the CDR3 is TGCGCCAGCAGCTATCTCACAGGGGGTCCCCCCCTCTACGAGCAGTACTTC. Its protein is CASSYLTGGPPLYEQYF. The J gene is TRBJ2-7, the V gene TRBV5-1; 8 bases map to TRBD1. Germline-derived CDR1 and CDR2 are SGHRS and YFSETQ. The CDR3 has 17 residues. After removal of 3 bases from V and 3 bases from J, the junction contained 14 bases not matched to a gene. Combining the CDR3 with reference TRBV5-1 and TRBJ2-7 gives the whole variable domain KAGVTQTPRYLIKTRGQQVTLSCSPISGHRSVSWYQQTPGQGLQFLFEYFSETQRNKGNFPGRFSGRQFSNSRSEMNVSTLELGDSALYLCASSYLTGGPPLYEQYFGPGTRLTVT.

The chain is built from TRBV13 and TRBJ1-2; D uncertain. The CDR3 has 13 amino acids. Trimming removed 3 bases from V and 7 bases from J, with 12 bases in between. Looked up from germline, CDR1 is PRHDT and CDR2 is FYEKMQ (reference sequence). CDR3 coding DNA: TGTGCCAGCAGCTTTCTGACTCTTGCTGGCTACACCTTC. As protein: CASSFLTLAGYTF.